The entry below describes one TCR beta chain. Its antigen is unidentified. The repertoire was sequenced with immunoSEQ multiplex PCR; TCRdb's copy has only in-frame clones and lacks some. The repertoire holds about 58,000 clones, with approximately 82% as singletons. This sample was included in a study of identifying expanded T cells in peripheral blood. Germline CDR1 is SGHKS and CDR2 is YYEKEE (reference sequence). V was cut by 1 base and J by 0 bases, with 8 bases left in between. The CDR3 has 15 amino acids. Regarding the study as a whole: Across healthy donors, higher total template counts meant significantly greater approximately two-week count variance. Over approximately two and four weeks, about 15 and 18 clones changed, versus around 1.3 between replicates.

The chain links TRBV5-5 to TRBJ2-1, with unresolved D. The sequencing sample was made of blood. The receptor's source is a person between 18 and 69 years old in good health. The CDR3 sequence: CASSLSPDSYNEQFF. The DNA for the CDR3 is TGTGCCAGCAGCTTGAGCCCAGACTCCTACAATGAGCAGTTCTTC.